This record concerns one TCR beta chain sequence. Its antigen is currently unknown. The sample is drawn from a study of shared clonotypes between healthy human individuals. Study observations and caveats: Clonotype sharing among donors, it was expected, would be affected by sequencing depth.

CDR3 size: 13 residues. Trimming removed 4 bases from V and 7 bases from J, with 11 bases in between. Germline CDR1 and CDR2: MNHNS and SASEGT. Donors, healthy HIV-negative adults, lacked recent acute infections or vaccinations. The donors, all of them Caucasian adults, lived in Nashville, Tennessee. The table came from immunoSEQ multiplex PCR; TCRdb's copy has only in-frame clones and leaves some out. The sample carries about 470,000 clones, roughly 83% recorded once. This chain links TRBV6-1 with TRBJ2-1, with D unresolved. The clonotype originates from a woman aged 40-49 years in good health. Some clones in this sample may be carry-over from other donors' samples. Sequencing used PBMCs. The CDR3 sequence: CASSAGPENEQFF. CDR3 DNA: TGTGCCAGCAGTGCCGGGCCTGAGAATGAGCAGTTCTTC.